The present entry profiles one T cell receptor (beta chain) with its context. This sample was included in a study of blood T cell repertoires in COVID-19. Germline CDR1 reads MGHRA; CDR2 reads YSYEKL. Deletions cut 0 bases from V and 4 bases from J, with 13 bases between. This CDR3 is 15 amino acids long. TCRdb's copy holds only in-frame clones and misses some; the assay was immunoSEQ multiplex PCR. The data show about 100,000 clones, about 75% seen once. This sequence was found in an elderly man with acute or convalescent COVID-19. The chain combines TRBV4-1 with TRBJ2-7; the D gene is possibly TRBD1 (5 bases). Sequenced sample: peripheral blood. The CDR3, as DNA: TGCGCCAGCAGCCAAGACGTCCCAGGGAAGTACGAGCAGTACTTC. Encoded protein: CASSQDVPGKYEQYF.